Each of the 15 T cell receptor beta chains below was sequenced from the same sample in a study of blood T cells in healthy people across ages. Together with a sample-barcoded 5' primer, a J-beta primer mix was included in a second PCR lasting roughly 6 to 12 cycles. TCRdb recomputed calls from the 5' RACE reads with MiXCR, one row per CDR3 protein. The sample lists hundreds of thousands of distinct CDR3 sequences, about 30% occurring once. Source material: blood. These receptors came from a woman of 80 years or more in good health.

This clonotype occurred many times. The CDR3 DNA follows: TGCAGTGCTAGAGCCCCAGTTGGTTCCTACAATGAGCAGTTCTTC. Its protein product is CSARAPVGSYNEQFF. The chain is built from TRBV20-1 and TRBJ2-1; D not resolved. From germline, CDR1 is DFQATT and CDR2 SNEGSKA (reference sequence). CDR3 length: 15 amino acids. The V gene lost 1 base and the J gene lost 1 base, with 11 bases spanning the gap.

The chain couples TRBV29-1 to TRBJ2-1, with TRBD1 matching 7 bases. This CDR3 has 13 residues. The V gene end was trimmed by 3 bases and the J gene end by 7 bases; junction bases not matched to a gene: 6. From germline, CDR1 is SQVTM and CDR2 ANQGSEA. The CDR3 DNA is TGCAGCGTTGATTCGGGCAGGGGGAATGAGCAGTTCTTC. It specifies CSVDSGRGNEQFF.

The chain couples TRBV20-1 to TRBJ1-2, with D uncertain. CDR1 DFQATT and CDR2 SNEGSKA come from the germline V gene (reference sequence). V gave up 0 bases and J gave up 0 bases, with 11 bases separating them. The CDR3 has 15 residues. CDR3 region: CSARDPGLSNYGYTF. CDR3 sequence (DNA): TGCAGTGCTAGAGACCCAGGCCTCTCTAACTATGGCTACACCTTC.

This clonotype was seen a few times. In nucleotides, the CDR3 is TGCGCCAGCAGCGCGGGGACAGGCACTAATGAAAAACTGTTTTTT. This encodes CASSAGTGTNEKLFF. The rearrangement links TRBV5-1 to TRBJ1-4; 8 bases align to TRBD1. The CDR3 runs to 15 residues. After removal of 4 bases from V and 2 bases from J, the junction contained 4 bases not matched to a gene. Germline values: CDR1 SGHRS, CDR2 YFSETQ.

This clonotype was seen ten or more times. The chain has TRBV12-3 or TRBV12-4 and TRBJ2-5; D uncertain. The V end was cut by 3 bases, the J end by 3 bases, with 5 bases between. The CDR3 runs 12 residues. The DNA for the CDR3 is TGTGCCAGCAGTTTGTGGAAAGAGACCCAGTACTTC. Translating gives CASSLWKETQYF.

Concerning this clonotype: One junction end disagrees with the germline gene, perhaps due to a read error. V is TRBV27 and J is TRBJ2-3; unclear D gene. Per the germline V gene, CDR1 is MNHEY and CDR2 is SMNVEV (reference sequence). This CDR3 spans 14 amino acids. The CDR3 sequence: CVSSLNLVADTQYF. In DNA, the CDR3 is TGTGTCAGCAGTTTAAACCTAGTCGCAGATACACAGTATTTT.

At least ten counts were recorded for this clonotype. The rearrangement uses TRBV9 and TRBJ2-3; 10 bases are a match to TRBD1. This CDR3 contains 15 residues. Germline CDR1 reads SGDLS; CDR2 reads YYNGEE. J was trimmed by 4 bases and V by 5 bases; bases with no gene match: 7. Here the CDR3 reads CASSSGDRGPDTQYF. CDR3 bases: TGTGCCAGCAGTTCTGGAGACAGGGGGCCAGATACGCAGTATTTT.

J is TRBJ1-4 and V is TRBV12-3 or TRBV12-4, with TRBD1 matching over 7 bases. With V trimmed by 5 bases and J by 5 bases, 8 bases remained unmatched. The CDR3 is made up of 15 amino acids. This chain's CDR3 is CASSPYRGPNEKLFF. In DNA form, the CDR3 reads TGTGCCAGCAGTCCGTACAGGGGTCCCAATGAAAAACTGTTTTTT.

The J gene is TRBJ2-1, the V gene TRBV30; 13 bases map to TRBD2. CDR1 is GTSNPN and CDR2 is SVGIG in the germline V gene (reference sequence). The ends lost 8 bases at V and 8 bases at J; junction bases unmatched: 9. The CDR3 is 14 residues long. DNA for the CDR3: TGTGCCGGGACCCGGACTAGCGGGAGCGATGAGCAGTTCTTC. Protein sequence: CAGTRTSGSDEQFF.

This chain uses TRBV20-1 with TRBJ2-7; D gene ambiguous. Germline V gene lookup returns CDR1 DFQATT and CDR2 SNEGSKA (reference sequence). This CDR3 has 15 residues. Trimming took off 3 bases at V and 2 bases at J, with 17 bases between the two ends. The CDR3 nucleotides are TGCAGTGCTAGCCCTCGAGGCATAGGGCCCTACGAGCAGTACTTC. It yields the protein CSASPRGIGPYEQYF.

The chain uses TRBV6-5 and TRBJ2-7; D possibly corresponds to TRBD1 (6 bases). V dropped 6 bases and J dropped 0 bases, with 12 bases sitting between them. CDR3 length: 14 residues. The germline V gene has CDR1 MNHEY and CDR2 SVGAGI. CDR3 bases: TGTGCCAGCAGGAAAGGACAGCTCTCCTACGAGCAGTACTTC. This encodes CASRKGQLSYEQYF.

This clonotype has a count of ten or more. The chain recombines TRBV2 with TRBJ2-7; TRBD1 might be the D (5 bases). Germline CDR1 is SNHLY and CDR2 is FYNNEI. The CDR3 extends over 12 amino acids. Trimming removed 8 bases at V and 4 bases at J, with 12 bases between. This CDR3 reads CASAAGQYEQYF. As DNA, the CDR3 is TGTGCCAGCGCGGCAGGGCAGTACGAGCAGTACTTC.

The chain employs TRBV30 and TRBJ2-2; no reliable D call. Germline V lookup: CDR1 GTSNPN, CDR2 SVGIG (reference sequence). The CDR3 is 13 residues long. Trimming left V 2 bases short and J 4 bases short, with 8 bases between. CDR3 sequence reads: CAWSILVTGELFF. In DNA form, the CDR3 reads TGTGCCTGGAGTATACTCGTCACCGGGGAGCTGTTTTTT.

This clonotype was observed many times. The rearrangement joins TRBV12-3 or TRBV12-4 to TRBJ2-5, with D tentatively TRBD1 or TRBD2 (5 bases each). Trimming left V 1 base short and J 5 bases short, with 11 bases between. The CDR3 runs 14 residues. CDR3 residues: CASSLGGPLETQYF. The CDR3 region has the DNA TGTGCCAGCAGTTTAGGGGGACCCCTGGAGACCCAGTACTTC.

This clonotype was seen once. This chain uses TRBV7-2 with TRBJ2-1; no definite D call. The CDR3 contains 12 residues. Germline CDR1 reads SGHTA; CDR2 reads FQGNSA. V lost 5 bases and J lost 9, with 11 bases in between. CDR3: CASSPTWGEQFF. The CDR3 DNA reads TGTGCCAGCAGCCCTACCTGGGGTGAGCAGTTCTTC.